A single sample gave rise to the 16 T cell receptor beta chains below, sequenced in a study of regulatory T cells in long-lasting Graves disease. Arm-PCR of CDR3 regions and iRepertoire HTBI primers were used to build TCR beta libraries. TCRdb reprocessed the multiplex PCR reads with MiXCR, giving one entry per CDR3 protein. The sample shows about 380,000 distinct CDR3 sequences, 15% to 17% of them seen only once. The time point is: newly diagnosed GD, antithyroid drugs for less than 3 months. Preparation of the TCR library used RNA extracted from PBMCs. Here the sequenced sample was peripheral blood mononuclear cells (PBMCs), taken at new diagnosis, from a patient treated with antithyroid drugs. The receptors shown here come from a female donor with Graves disease.

This clonotype has a count of ten or more. V and J are TRBV3-1 and TRBJ2-7; D remains ambiguous. From germline, CDR1 is LGHDT and CDR2 YNNKEL (reference sequence). The CDR3 sequence is 13 residues long. V was cut by 0 bases and J by 4 bases, with 7 bases left in between. CDR3 DNA sequence: TGTGCCAGCAGCCAAGATACCTTTTACGAGCAGTACTTC. Amino acid sequence: CASSQDTFYEQYF.

This clonotype came up many times. This chain uses TRBV2 with TRBJ2-5, with D possibly matching TRBD2 (6 bases). The CDR3 sequence is 14 residues long. V was shortened by 7 bases and J by 7 bases, with 19 bases between the two germline ends. CDR1 is SNHLY, CDR2 FYNNEI, per germline. CDR3 coding DNA: TGTGCCAGCACTCCGGGGGACCCCACGGGGACCCAGTACTTC. It codes for CASTPGDPTGTQYF.

This clonotype was seen a few times. V usage is TRBV27 and J usage is TRBJ1-6; no clear D. This CDR3 comprises 9 residues. The germline CDR1 and CDR2 sequences are MNHEY and SMNVEV (reference sequence). V lost 11 bases, J lost 10 bases, and 6 bases lay in between. The DNA for the CDR3 is TGTGCCGTGGGATCACCCCTCCACTTT. It codes for CAVGSPLHF.

This clonotype was seen repeatedly, ten times or more. This chain links TRBV20-1 with TRBJ2-1; D is unresolved. The V and J ends lost 0 bases and 8 bases respectively, with 11 bases between them. The CDR3 spans 13 residues. From germline, CDR1 is DFQATT and CDR2 SNEGSKA (reference sequence). The DNA for the CDR3 is TGCAGTGCTAGAGATAGGCTCCGGGATGAGCAGTTCTTC. This codes for CSARDRLRDEQFF.

Ten or more counts support this clonotype. The gene calls are TRBV19 and TRBJ2-7; 7 positions match TRBD2. The J segment lost 5 bases and the V segment lost 3 bases, leaving 4 bases of the junction unmatched. Germline loops: CDR1 LNHDA, CDR2 SQIVND (reference sequence). The CDR3 sequence is 13 residues long. The CDR3 DNA follows: TGTGCCAGTAGTATCCAGGGAGGGAACGAGCAGTACTTC. Encoded protein: CASSIQGGNEQYF.

Turning to this clonotype: A read error may explain this, as a much larger clone is one base away. This sequence joins TRBV24-1 and TRBJ2-1; tentatively, D is TRBD1 (5 bases). Per germline, CDR1 KGHDR and CDR2 SFDVKD. The CDR3 runs to 17 residues. The CDR3 DNA reads as TGTGCCACCAGTGATCGTCTGTCAGGGAAGGGCTACGATGAGCAGTTCTTC. Translated: CATSDRLSGKGYDEQFF.

The sample holds a few counts of this clonotype. The rearrangement uses TRBV7-2 and TRBJ1-5, with D perhaps matching TRBD1 (5 bases). Trimming left V 5 bases short and J 7 bases short, with 12 bases between. The CDR3 spans 13 residues. The germline CDR1 and CDR2 sequences are SGHTA and FQGNSA. CDR3 region: CASSTDWGQPQHF. The CDR3 nucleotides are TGTGCCAGCAGCACCGACTGGGGCCAGCCCCAGCATTTT.

This clonotype has more than one count but fewer than ten. The chain couples TRBV12-3 or TRBV12-4 to TRBJ1-1, with D possibly being TRBD1 (6 bases). The CDR3 loop spans 15 amino acids. Deletions cut 6 bases from V and 6 bases from J, with 20 bases between. The CDR3 region is CASRPGGSGFSEAFF. In DNA form, the CDR3 reads TGTGCCAGCAGACCCGGGGGCAGCGGATTCTCTGAAGCTTTCTTT.

In this sample, this clonotype turned up many times. The J gene is TRBJ1-4, the V gene TRBV9; D gene ambiguous. V lost 3 bases and J 0 bases, leaving 3 bases between the germline ends. In germline, CDR1 is SGDLS, CDR2 YYNGEE. CDR3 size: 13 residues. CDR3 in amino acids: CASSAATNEKLFF. The CDR3 DNA is TGTGCCAGCAGCGCCGCAACTAATGAAAAACTGTTTTTT. The full variable domain, completed using reference TRBV9 and TRBJ1-4, is DSGVTQTPKHLITATGQRVTLRCSPRSGDLSVYWYQQSLDQGLQFLIQYYNGEERAKGNILERFSAQQFPDLHSELNLSSLELGDSALYFCASSAATNEKLFFGSGTQLSVL.

This clonotype was detected a few times. This could be a read error, since a much larger clone is one nucleotide away. This rearrangement joins TRBV12-3 or TRBV12-4 to TRBJ1-1, with D perhaps TRBD1 (5 bases). There are 11 residues in the CDR3. Trimming took off 6 bases at V and 7 bases at J, with 9 bases between the two ends. The CDR3 coding sequence is TGTGCCAGCAGCCGGACAAATGAAGCTTTCTTT. This sequence encodes CASSRTNEAFF.

This clonotype was detected only a few times. CDR3 bases: TGCGCCAGCAGCCCCTCCCCGGGGGGGACGGATACGCAGTATTTT. It specifies CASSPSPGGTDTQYF. The chain is built from TRBV4-3 and TRBJ2-3, with 8 bases aligning to TRBD2. This CDR3 region has 15 residues. Germline V gives CDR1 LGHNA, CDR2 YSLEER. With 4 bases clipped from V and 6 bases from J, the junction kept 9 bases outside the gene matches.

This clonotype was found many times. The chain recombines TRBV12-3 or TRBV12-4 with TRBJ1-2; no clear D. The CDR3 has 11 residues. Trimming cost V 3 bases and J 4 bases, with 3 bases left between them. As DNA, the CDR3 is TGTGCCAGCAGTTTTAGCTATGGCTACACCTTC. Translation: CASSFSYGYTF.

The chain recombines TRBV7-2 with TRBJ1-5, with D possibly matching TRBD1 (5 bases). V lost 5 bases to trimming and J lost 3 bases, with 14 bases between them. Germline CDR1 reads SGHTA; CDR2 reads FQGNSA. This CDR3 has 15 amino acids. The CDR3, as DNA: TGTGCCAGCAGCCCCCACCCGGGACCCAATCAGCCCCAGCATTTT. This encodes CASSPHPGPNQPQHF.

A word on this clonotype: This likely came from a read error, as a far larger clone is one base away. The rearrangement links TRBV7-2 to TRBJ2-1; 8 nucleotides align to TRBD2. V lost 1 base, J lost 5 bases, and 13 bases stayed unmatched. Germline loops: CDR1 SGHTA, CDR2 FQGNSA. The CDR3 runs to 18 residues. The CDR3 loop is CASSLEPGPAGDHNEQFF. CDR3 bases: TGTGCCAGCAGCTTAGAGCCGGGACCAGCGGGGGATCACAATGAGCAGTTCTTC.

This clonotype showed up many times. This rearrangement joins TRBV12-3 or TRBV12-4 to TRBJ1-2, with TRBD1 matching over 7 bases. The CDR3 runs 15 residues. Trimming took 5 bases from V and 6 from J; bases not matched to a gene: 12. The chain's CDR3 is CASSPLDRMVHGYTF. CDR3 nucleotides: TGTGCCAGCAGTCCGCTGGACAGGATGGTTCATGGCTACACCTTC.

The chain joins TRBV4-1 to TRBJ2-1, with D unresolved. The CDR3 is 14 amino acids. The V and J ends lost 1 base and 5 bases respectively, with 9 bases between them. Germline V gives CDR1 MGHRA, CDR2 YSYEKL. Here the CDR3 reads CASSQVVDNNEQFF. DNA of the CDR3: TGCGCCAGCAGCCAAGTAGTCGATAACAATGAGCAGTTCTTC.